Listed here is a single T cell receptor beta chain. By frequency, this clonotype is medium-sized (0.01 to 0.1%), with no count recorded. What antigen it recognizes has not been identified. The sample is drawn from a study of CXCR3-negative and CXCR3-positive naive CD8 T cells (dated by TCRdb to between 2019 and 2020). Regarding the complete study: In total, about 135 million TRB reads were obtained, or roughly 1.5 +/- 0.3 million reads per library. Data from about 10 donors, pooled across two independent experiments, went into the diversity and physicochemical repertoire analyses. Naive subsets from about five donors and memory cells from 3 donors were included in the TRBV-TRBJ cluster analysis. Overall results and qualifications from the work: Freshly isolated PBMCs were used for most assays because CXCR3 expression went down partially after cryopreservation. Because surface CD5, which has been linked to self-reactivity in mice, was comparable between naive subsets, TCR interaction strength was also inferred from TRB CDR3 physicochemical properties. Naive CXCR3-negative and CXCR3-positive cells from the same donor showed similar TRBV-TRBJ usage, whereas memory cells showed distinct patterns. Repertoire diversity was comparably high in both naive subsets but much lower in memory CD8+ T cells. TRB CDR3s from CXCR3-positive naive cells showed higher hydrophobicity (lower Kidera factor 4), lower energy, and higher strength and volume indices than CXCR3-negative naive cells.

For every CD8+ T cell subset, approximately 300,000 cells were flow-sorted straight into RLT lysis buffer, and each subset was sorted in triplicate. To keep memory contaminants out, a stringent definition of naive CD8+ T cells was applied: CD45RO-CCR7+CD27+CD95-. Standard density gradient centrifugation was used to isolate peripheral blood mononuclear cells from buffy coats. A FACSAria III was used to flow-sort naive CD8+ T cells into CXCR3-negative and CXCR3-positive populations. An RNeasy Mini Kit was used to extract total RNA from the sorted cells. Sequenced on a NextSeq 550. The Human TCR Profiling Kit (MiLaboratory) was used to make UMI-labeled 5' RACE TRB cDNA libraries. cDNA synthesis used the entire amount of extracted RNA, and PCR amplification then used the entire amount of cDNA produced. The libraries were made side by side, with each library going through the same number of PCR cycles. As for the original processing: About 54,000 +/- 9,700 unique UMI-labeled TRB cDNA molecules per library were extracted with MIGEC and MiXCR, with at least two reads per UMI required. An average of approximately 40,000 +/- 10,000 functional in-frame TRB CDR3 nucleotide clonotypes without stop codons was found per library. Diversity metrics, including normalized Shannon-Wiener and Chao1, were computed in VDJtools after downsampling to 5000 UMI-labeled TRB molecules per sample. Clonotype-size-weighted physicochemical properties of the central five CDR3 residues (interaction energy, strength, volume and Kidera factor 4) were computed in VDJtools. TCRdb reprocessed the reads and lists each CDR3 protein sequence as a single entry, with no DNA. The V and J calls were determined by TCRdb, not by the authors. This sample's table carries about 6,900 distinct CDR3 sequences. 1.4% of the sample comes from the top ten.

The CDR3 goes from the cysteine to the phenylalanine over 15 residues. No DNA is listed. CDR1 and CDR2 (SGHTS, YDEGEE) derive from the germline V gene. Sequencing input: naive CXCR3+ CD8+ T cells from blood. The cell subset or site label for this specimen denotes: CD45RO-CCR7+CD27+CD95- naive CD8+ T cells expressing CXCR3 (TNR3+). The receptor was isolated from a human donor in good health. Some clones in this sample may be carry-over from other donors' samples. The chain is made from TRBV5-8 and TRBJ2-7. The CDR3 here reads CASSLPDRGVYEQYF.